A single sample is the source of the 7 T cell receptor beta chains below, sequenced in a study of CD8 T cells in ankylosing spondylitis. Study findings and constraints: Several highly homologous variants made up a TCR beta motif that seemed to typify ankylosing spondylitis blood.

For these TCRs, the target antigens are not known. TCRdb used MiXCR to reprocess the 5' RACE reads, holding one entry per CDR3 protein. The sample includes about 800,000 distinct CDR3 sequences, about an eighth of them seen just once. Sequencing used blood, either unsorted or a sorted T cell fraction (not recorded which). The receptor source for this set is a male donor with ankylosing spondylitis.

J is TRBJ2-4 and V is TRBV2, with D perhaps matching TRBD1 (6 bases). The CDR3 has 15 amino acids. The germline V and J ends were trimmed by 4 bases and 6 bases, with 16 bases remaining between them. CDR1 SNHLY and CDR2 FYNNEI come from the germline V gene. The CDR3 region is CASSGTASLTNIQYF. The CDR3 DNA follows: TGTGCCAGCAGTGGGACAGCCAGCCTCACAAACATTCAGTACTTC.

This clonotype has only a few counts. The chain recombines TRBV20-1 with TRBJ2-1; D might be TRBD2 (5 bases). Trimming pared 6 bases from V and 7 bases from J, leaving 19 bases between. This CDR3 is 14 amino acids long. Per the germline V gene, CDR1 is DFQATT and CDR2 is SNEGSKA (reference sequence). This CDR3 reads CSAHDLNGGNEQFF. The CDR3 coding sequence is TGCAGTGCCCATGACCTAAACGGCGGGAATGAGCAGTTCTTC.

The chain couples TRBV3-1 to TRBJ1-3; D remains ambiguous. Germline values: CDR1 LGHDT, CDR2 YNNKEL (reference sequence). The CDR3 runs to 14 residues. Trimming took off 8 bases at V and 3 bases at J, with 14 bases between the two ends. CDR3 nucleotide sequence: TGTGCCAGCGGGTCTGGCGGTTTTGGAAACACCATATATTTT. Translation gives CASGSGGFGNTIYF.

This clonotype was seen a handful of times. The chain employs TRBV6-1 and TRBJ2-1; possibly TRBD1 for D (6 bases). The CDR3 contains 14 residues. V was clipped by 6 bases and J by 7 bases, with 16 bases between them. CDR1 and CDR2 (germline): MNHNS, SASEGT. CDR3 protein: CASRLIPGVNEQFF. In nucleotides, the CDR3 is TGTGCCAGCAGACTCATACCAGGGGTTAATGAGCAGTTCTTC.

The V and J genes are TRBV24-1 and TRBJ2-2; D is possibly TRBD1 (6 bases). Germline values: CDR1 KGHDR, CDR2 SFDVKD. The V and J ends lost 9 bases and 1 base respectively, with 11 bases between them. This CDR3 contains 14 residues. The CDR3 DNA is TGTGCCACCGGGGGACACCTGAACACCGGGGAGCTGTTTTTT. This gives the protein CATGGHLNTGELFF.

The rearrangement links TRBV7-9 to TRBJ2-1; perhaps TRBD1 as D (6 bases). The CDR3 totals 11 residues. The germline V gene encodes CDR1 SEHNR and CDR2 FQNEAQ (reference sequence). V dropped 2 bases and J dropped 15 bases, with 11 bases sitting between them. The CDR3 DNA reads TGTGCCAGCAGCTTAATTGGGGGCTCGTTCTTC. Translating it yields CASSLIGGSFF.

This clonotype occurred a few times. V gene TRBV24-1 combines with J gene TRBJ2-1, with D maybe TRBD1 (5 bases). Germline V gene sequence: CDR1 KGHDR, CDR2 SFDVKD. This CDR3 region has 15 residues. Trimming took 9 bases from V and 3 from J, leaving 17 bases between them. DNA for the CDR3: TGTGCCACCGGGGCCTTGATGGGAAACTACAATGAGCAGTTCTTC. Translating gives CATGALMGNYNEQFF.